This T cell receptor (beta chain) was sequenced for a study of blood T cells in healthy people across ages. Study results and caveats: Long-lived donors exceeded aged donors in naive CD4+ cells and diversity.

As to this clonotype: What it binds is not known.

Per sample, no less than 5 micrograms of total RNA were extracted. The ends were cut back, 4 bases at V and 1 base at J, with 8 bases in the middle. Per germline, CDR1 LNHNV and CDR2 YYDKDF (reference sequence). CDR3 size: 14 residues. With a J-beta primer mix and a sample-barcoded 5' primer, a second PCR ran about 6 to 11 cycles. Unique molecular identifiers of 12 random nucleotides labeled each cDNA. TCRdb re-called the 5' RACE reads with MiXCR, one entry per CDR3 protein. Seen here are about 1.4 million distinct CDR3 sequences, almost 60% observed once, and the top ten hold 6.5% to 8.5%. This clonotype was sampled from a man younger than 30 in good health. The specimen was blood. The chain employs TRBV15 and TRBJ2-4; perhaps TRBD2 as D (6 bases). The DNA for the CDR3 is TGTGCCACCAGCAATGGAGGGGCCAAAAACATTCAGTACTTC. The encoded protein is CATSNGGAKNIQYF.